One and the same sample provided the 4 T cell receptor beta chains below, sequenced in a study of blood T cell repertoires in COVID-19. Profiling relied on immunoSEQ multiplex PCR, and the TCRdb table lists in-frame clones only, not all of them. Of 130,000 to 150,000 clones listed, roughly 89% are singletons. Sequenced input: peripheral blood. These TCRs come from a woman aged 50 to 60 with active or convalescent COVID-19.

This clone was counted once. The CDR3 DNA is TGTGCCAGCAGCCAGGGACAGGTTAACACTGAAGCTTTCTTT. Translation: CASSQGQVNTEAFF. The chain recombines TRBV4-2 with TRBJ1-1; TRBD1 aligns across 8 bases. Germline V gene sequence: CDR1 LGHNA, CDR2 YNFKEQ. Germline trimming cut 3 bases from V and 2 bases from J; bases unmatched to any gene: 2. The CDR3 is made up of 14 amino acids.

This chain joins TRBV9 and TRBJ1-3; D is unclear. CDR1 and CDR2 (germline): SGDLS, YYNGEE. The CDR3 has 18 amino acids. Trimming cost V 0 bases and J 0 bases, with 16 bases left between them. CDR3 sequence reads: CASSVAPSSRGSGNTIYF. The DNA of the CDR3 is TGTGCCAGCAGCGTAGCCCCGAGTTCCCGGGGCTCTGGAAACACCATATATTTT.

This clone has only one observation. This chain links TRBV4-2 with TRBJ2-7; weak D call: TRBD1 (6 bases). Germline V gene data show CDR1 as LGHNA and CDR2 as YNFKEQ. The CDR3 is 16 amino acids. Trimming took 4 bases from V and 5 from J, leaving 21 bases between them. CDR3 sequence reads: CASSPAVGQGINEQYF. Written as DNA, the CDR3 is TGTGCCAGCAGCCCAGCTGTGGGGCAGGGGATAAACGAGCAGTACTTC.

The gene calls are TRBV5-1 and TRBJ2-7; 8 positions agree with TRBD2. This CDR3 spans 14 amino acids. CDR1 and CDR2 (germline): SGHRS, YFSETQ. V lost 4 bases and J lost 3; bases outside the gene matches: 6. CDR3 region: CASSPGTSIYEQYF. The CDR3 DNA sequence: TGCGCCAGCAGCCCCGGGACTAGTATCTACGAGCAGTACTTC. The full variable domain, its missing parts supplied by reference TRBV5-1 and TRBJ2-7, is KAGVTQTPRYLIKTRGQQVTLSCSPISGHRSVSWYQQTPGQGLQFLFEYFSETQRNKGNFPGRFSGRQFSNSRSEMNVSTLELGDSALYLCASSPGTSIYEQYFGPGTRLTVT.